Listed below are T cell receptor beta chains from one sample, sequenced in a study of blood T cell repertoires in COVID-19. Method: immunoSEQ multiplex PCR; TCRdb's copy keeps in-frame clones and lacks some. The sample includes fewer than 350,000 clones, approximately 85% seen only once; the top ten take around 2.2%. The specimen sequenced was PBMCs or T cells enriched from blood (not recorded which). The receptors were sampled from a man aged 30-40 years who had recovered from COVID-19. Both conserved end residues are part of each CDR3. The order of the fields is clone size, V gene, J gene, CDR3 protein. Size is stated for part of the rows, as once, few or many counts, or as a class when the clone is expanded.

abundance: .; v_gene: TRBV16; j_gene: TRBJ1-5; CDR3aa: CASSQSPVQPQHF
abundance: few; v_gene: TRBV6-1; j_gene: TRBJ2-7; CDR3aa: CASSELGSGYRDEQYF
abundance: .; v_gene: TRBV23-1; j_gene: TRBJ2-7; CDR3aa: CASSLPGQGREQYF
abundance: few; v_gene: TRBV5-1; j_gene: TRBJ1-1; CDR3aa: CASSVGQANTEAFF
abundance: .; v_gene: TRBV30; j_gene: TRBJ1-1; CDR3aa: CAWSPIQVPTEAFF
abundance: .; v_gene: TRBV9; j_gene: TRBJ2-4; CDR3aa: CASSPWGGAAKNIQYF
abundance: once; v_gene: TRBV30; j_gene: TRBJ1-4; CDR3aa: CAWAWRANEKLFF
abundance: .; v_gene: TRBV6-6; j_gene: TRBJ2-3; CDR3aa: CASSSPLAGDTDTQYF
abundance: .; v_gene: TRBV29-1; j_gene: TRBJ1-2; CDR3aa: CSVSSGNYGYTF
abundance: .; v_gene: TRBV5-4; j_gene: TRBJ2-5; CDR3aa: CASSSALSGGPLSTQYF
abundance: .; v_gene: TRBV5-6; j_gene: TRBJ2-3; CDR3aa: CASSLFYADTQYF
abundance: .; v_gene: TRBV19; j_gene: TRBJ2-5; CDR3aa: CASSLQGPSETQYF
abundance: .; v_gene: TRBV20-1; j_gene: TRBJ2-1; CDR3aa: CSAVIQGGRFF
abundance: .; v_gene: TRBV25-1; j_gene: TRBJ1-1; CDR3aa: CASSESRSLWRTEAFF
abundance: .; v_gene: TRBV30; j_gene: TRBJ1-2; CDR3aa: CAWSPDPRQAGGYTF
abundance: .; v_gene: TRBV7-8; j_gene: TRBJ2-3; CDR3aa: CASSPWGGAGTDTQYF
abundance: .; v_gene: TRBV30; j_gene: TRBJ2-3; CDR3aa: CAWSDQPQGFATDTQYF
abundance: .; v_gene: TRBV7-2; j_gene: TRBJ2-3; CDR3aa: CASSRWTAGVDTQYF
abundance: .; v_gene: TRBV18; j_gene: TRBJ1-3; CDR3aa: CASSPRSRSSGNTIYF
abundance: .; v_gene: TRBV7-9; j_gene: TRBJ2-7; CDR3aa: CASSLTGRGSEQYF
abundance: .; v_gene: TRBV7-3; j_gene: TRBJ2-1; CDR3aa: CASSLKTGGDMYNEQFF
abundance: .; v_gene: TRBV19; j_gene: TRBJ1-1; CDR3aa: CASSLTGTGPEAFF
abundance: .; v_gene: TRBV7-9; j_gene: TRBJ1-6; CDR3aa: CASSPDGGYNSPLHF
abundance: .; v_gene: TRBV2; j_gene: TRBJ1-4; CDR3aa: CASRENVDEKLFF
abundance: .; v_gene: TRBV27; j_gene: TRBJ1-1; CDR3aa: CASSLWPGSTEAFF
abundance: .; v_gene: TRBV7-9; j_gene: TRBJ2-5; CDR3aa: CASAFGSGGETQYF
abundance: few; v_gene: TRBV19; j_gene: TRBJ1-1; CDR3aa: CASSILQGAALNSGHTEAFF
abundance: .; v_gene: TRBV3-1/TRBV3-2; j_gene: TRBJ1-5; CDR3aa: CASSQDAGPNQPQHF
abundance: .; v_gene: TRBV3-1/TRBV3-2; j_gene: TRBJ1-3; CDR3aa: CASSQVAINTIYF
abundance: few; v_gene: TRBV30; j_gene: TRBJ2-6; CDR3aa: CAWTQRGQTFSGANVLTF
abundance: .; v_gene: TRBV6-5; j_gene: TRBJ1-2; CDR3aa: CASSRTGRIYGYTF
abundance: .; v_gene: TRBV4-3; j_gene: TRBJ2-1; CDR3aa: CASSQGRQGAISNEQFF
abundance: .; v_gene: TRBV4-2; j_gene: TRBJ2-2; CDR3aa: CASSQLNFAALGTSGELFF
abundance: .; v_gene: TRBV5-1; j_gene: TRBJ1-2; CDR3aa: CASSFGSGIPYGYTF
abundance: .; v_gene: TRBV28; j_gene: TRBJ1-1; CDR3aa: CASSPLSRGRNTEAFF
abundance: few; v_gene: TRBV4-1; j_gene: TRBJ2-3; CDR3aa: CASSQDSYTQYF
abundance: .; v_gene: TRBV9; j_gene: TRBJ1-6; CDR3aa: CASTTNPGPSYNSPLHF
abundance: .; v_gene: TRBV7-9; j_gene: TRBJ1-6; CDR3aa: CASSLGTFGQGLGNSPLHF
abundance: .; v_gene: TRBV29-1; j_gene: TRBJ2-1; CDR3aa: CSVEAQQGVEQFF
abundance: few; v_gene: TRBV5-6; j_gene: TRBJ1-1; CDR3aa: CASSWDSRGEAFF
abundance: few; v_gene: TRBV5-4; j_gene: TRBJ2-3; CDR3aa: CASSRGLAGSTDTQYF
abundance: .; v_gene: TRBV5-6; j_gene: TRBJ2-3; CDR3aa: CASSLYTDTQYF
abundance: .; v_gene: TRBV7-3; j_gene: TRBJ1-1; CDR3aa: CASSPDRFSTEAFF
abundance: .; v_gene: TRBV19; j_gene: TRBJ1-1; CDR3aa: CASSFKQGHTEAFF
abundance: .; v_gene: TRBV30; j_gene: TRBJ1-4; CDR3aa: CACIPQGATNEKLFF
abundance: .; v_gene: TRBV10-3; j_gene: TRBJ2-1; CDR3aa: CAIRDGHLNEQFF
abundance: few; v_gene: TRBV2; j_gene: TRBJ1-6; CDR3aa: CASRETGEYSPLHF
abundance: .; v_gene: TRBV6-1; j_gene: TRBJ1-3; CDR3aa: CASNEQPGDRTIYF
abundance: once; v_gene: TRBV19; j_gene: TRBJ1-1; CDR3aa: CAAGGPRNTEAFF